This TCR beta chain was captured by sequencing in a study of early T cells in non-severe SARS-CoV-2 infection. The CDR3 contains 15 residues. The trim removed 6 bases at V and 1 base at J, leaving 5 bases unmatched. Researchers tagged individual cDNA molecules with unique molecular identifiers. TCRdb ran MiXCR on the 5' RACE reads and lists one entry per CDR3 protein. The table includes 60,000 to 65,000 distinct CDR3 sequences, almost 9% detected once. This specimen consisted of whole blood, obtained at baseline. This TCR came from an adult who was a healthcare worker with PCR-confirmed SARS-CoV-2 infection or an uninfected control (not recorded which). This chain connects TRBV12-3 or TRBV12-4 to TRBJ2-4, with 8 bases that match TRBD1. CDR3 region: CASSQGASAKNIQYF. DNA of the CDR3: TGTGCCAGCAGCCAGGGGGCGTCGGCCAAAAACATTCAGTACTTC.